Following are 2 T cell receptor beta chains from one sample sequenced in a study of T cell responses to AZD1222 COVID-19 vaccine. Produced via immunoSEQ multiplex PCR; TCRdb's table is partial and in-frame only. The sample lists about 83,000 clones, 75% to 90% occurring once. Sequencing was performed on peripheral blood, taken on day 0 of AZD1222 vaccination. The receptor set was obtained from an adult in good health.

CDR3 DNA: TGTGCCAGTCAGACAGGGCATGGCACCGGGGAGCTGTTTTTT. Translation: CASQTGHGTGELFF. The V gene is TRBV25-1, the J gene TRBJ2-2, with TRBD1 identical over 7 bases. CDR1 and CDR2 (germline): MGHDK, SYGVNS. The CDR3 loop spans 14 amino acids. The trim removed 9 bases at V and 4 bases at J, leaving 8 bases unmatched.

V and J are TRBV6-2 or TRBV6-3 and TRBJ2-2, with D perhaps TRBD2 (5 bases). Germline V gives CDR1 MNHEY, CDR2 SVGEGT. The V gene lost 4 bases and the J gene lost 6 bases, with 12 bases spanning the gap. The CDR3 sequence is 14 residues long. Here the CDR3 reads CASSLSGGAGELFF. In DNA, the CDR3 is TGTGCCAGCAGTTTATCTGGAGGTGCCGGGGAGCTGTTTTTT.